The 9 T cell receptor beta chains below all came from one sample that was sequenced in a study of patients and donors after allogeneic stem cell transplantation. TCRdb re-derived calls from the RT-PCR reads in MiXCR, one entry per CDR3 protein. The sample carries fewer than 95,000 distinct CDR3 sequences, around 5% recorded once. Sequencing input: blood, either unsorted or a sorted T cell fraction (not recorded which). The receptors shown here come from a human donor who was either an allogeneic HSCT recipient or a stem cell or donor lymphocyte infusion donor (not recorded which). It is not recorded whose cells these are; they may come from a transplant donor.

This clonotype was seen many times. The chain employs TRBV5-1 and TRBJ2-3, with 9 nucleotides matching TRBD2. The CDR3 is 16 amino acids. Unmatched junction bases numbered 2, after V lost 0 bases and J lost 0 bases. The germline CDR1 and CDR2 sequences are SGHRS and YFSETQ. The CDR3 protein is CASSLVAGDSTDTQYF. Written as DNA, the CDR3 is TGCGCCAGCAGCTTGGTAGCGGGGGATAGCACAGATACGCAGTATTTT.

In this sample, this clonotype turned up many times. The V call is TRBV7-3, the J call TRBJ1-5, with D uncertain. This CDR3 spans 13 amino acids. The V and J ends lost 1 base and 0 bases respectively, with 1 base between them. Germline assignment: CDR1 SGHTA and CDR2 FQGTGA. The CDR3, as DNA: TGTGCCAGCAGCTTAAATAGCAATCAGCCCCAGCATTTT. It specifies CASSLNSNQPQHF.

This clonotype has ten or more counts. The chain links TRBV5-6 to TRBJ2-1, with D tentatively TRBD2 (5 bases). Trimming cost V 9 bases and J 6 bases, with 16 bases left between them. Germline loops: CDR1 SGHDT, CDR2 YYEEEE. This CDR3 spans 13 amino acids. The CDR3 coding sequence is TGTGCCACCTCCGTAGCGACTACCAATGAGCAGTTCTTC. Its protein is CATSVATTNEQFF.

This clonotype was counted at least ten times. The J gene is TRBJ2-7, the V gene TRBV20-1, with D maybe TRBD2 (5 bases). The length of the CDR3 is 16 residues. Germline CDR1 reads DFQATT; CDR2 reads SNEGSKA (reference sequence). Trimming left V 0 bases short and J 6 bases short, with 21 bases between. The CDR3 nucleotides read TGCAGTGCTAGAGATGATTTCCGGGGTGGAGGCGGCGAGCAGTACTTC. This gives the protein CSARDDFRGGGGEQYF.

This clonotype was detected a few times. V gene TRBV3-1 combines with J gene TRBJ2-5, with no clear D. The V and J ends lost 1 base and 0 bases respectively, with 6 bases between them. Germline V gene lookup returns CDR1 LGHDT and CDR2 YNNKEL (reference sequence). The CDR3 spans 14 residues. The CDR3 region is CASSQAPYQETQYF. The CDR3, as DNA: TGTGCCAGCAGCCAAGCCCCGTACCAAGAGACCCAGTACTTC.

This clonotype appeared many times. The chain joins TRBV6-1 to TRBJ1-1; D gene uncertain. The germline V and J ends were trimmed by 5 bases and 5 bases, with 24 bases remaining between them. From germline, CDR1 is MNHNS and CDR2 SASEGT. This CDR3 has 17 amino acids. In DNA form, the CDR3 reads TGTGCCAGCAGTACTTTTAAATTGGAGGGAGGGAGAACTGAAGCTTTCTTT. This encodes CASSTFKLEGGRTEAFF.

This clonotype was detected many times. V gene TRBV5-6 combines with J gene TRBJ1-1; possibly TRBD1 for D (6 bases). With 3 bases removed from V and 1 base from J, the gap between germline ends came to 10 bases. The CDR3 consists of 14 residues. From germline, CDR1 is SGHDT and CDR2 YYEEEE. The CDR3 protein is CASSSQGRNTEAFF. The CDR3 coding sequence is TGTGCCAGCAGCTCACAGGGTAGGAACACTGAAGCTTTCTTT.

J is TRBJ1-5 and V is TRBV2, with a tentative D call TRBD1 (5 bases). The CDR3 spans 14 residues. The germline CDR1 and CDR2 sequences are SNHLY and FYNNEI. V was shortened by 7 bases and J by 5 bases, with 15 bases between the two germline ends. The CDR3 bases are TGTGCCAGCAAACAAACAGGCGGCGATCAGCCCCAGCATTTT. This translates into CASKQTGGDQPQHF.

This clonotype appeared a few times. This sequence joins TRBV2 and TRBJ2-5; a weak D match, TRBD2 (6 bases). The V end lost 11 bases, the J end lost 1 base, and 17 bases lay between the germline ends. The CDR3 covers 14 residues. The V gene's germline CDR1 is SNHLY and CDR2 FYNNEI. CDR3 in DNA: TGTGCCGGCCGGGAGTGGTCCAGCCAAGAGACCCAGTACTTC. Protein: CAGREWSSQETQYF.